A single sample is the source of the 27 T cell receptor beta chains below, sequenced in a study of T-cell memory formation after mild COVID-19 (dated by TCRdb to the early 2020s). The method behind the library was 5' RACE. The instrument given in TCRdb is Illumina NovaSeq 6000. TCRdb itself trimmed the public reads at Q25 with fastp, ran MiXCR and retained productive beta chains. Rows matching on CDR3 protein sequence are summarized as one entry with the most common DNA and genes. For this sample there are hundreds of thousands of distinct CDR3 sequences; 25% to 30% appear just once. The top ten constitute roughly 14% of the sample. Sequenced sample: PBMCs or a T cell subset sorted from them (not recorded which). The receptor set was obtained from an adult woman who had mild COVID-19 (a few samples of this study predate the infection). The sample titles of this study are shuffled in the database, so cell type and time point are left out; the donor was told from shared clones.

The V call is TRBV6-5, the J call TRBJ1-2; TRBD1 agrees at 9 bases. J was trimmed by 7 bases and V by 2 bases; bases with no gene match: 5. The CDR3 has 14 amino acids. Germline V gene sequence: CDR1 MNHEY, CDR2 SVGAGI. This chain's CDR3 is CASSYLDRGGGYTF. The CDR3 nucleotides read TGTGCCAGCAGTTACCTGGACAGGGGAGGTGGCTACACCTTC.

The chain recombines TRBV4-1 with TRBJ2-7; 8 nucleotides line up with TRBD1. CDR1 is MGHRA, CDR2 YSYEKL, per germline. The CDR3 consists of 14 residues. J was trimmed by 4 bases and V by 4 bases; bases with no gene match: 6. The CDR3 bases are TGCGCCAGCAGCCCCCAGGGGGCAACGTACGAGCAGTACTTC. Amino acid sequence: CASSPQGATYEQYF.

V and J are TRBV5-1 and TRBJ1-2; TRBD1 matches at 9 bases. Germline CDR1 reads SGHRS; CDR2 reads YFSETQ. Trimming took 2 bases from V and 3 from J; bases not matched to a gene: 8. This CDR3 spans 16 amino acids. Here the CDR3 reads CASSLTGGAEDYGYTF. The CDR3 coding sequence is TGCGCCAGCAGCTTAACAGGGGGCGCCGAGGACTATGGCTACACCTTC.

At least ten counts were recorded for this clonotype. The chain recombines TRBV7-2 with TRBJ1-2, with D unclear. CDR1 is SGHTA and CDR2 is FQGNSA in the germline V gene. CDR3 size: 12 residues. Between the trimmed V and J ends, which lost 10 bases and 0 bases, there was a span of 9 bases. The CDR3 bases are TGTGCCACCCAAGGGACTAACTATGGCTACACCTTC. Translated, it gives CATQGTNYGYTF.

This clonotype was seen more than once but under ten times. V and J are TRBV5-1 and TRBJ1-2; D remains ambiguous. Germline CDR1 SGHRS, CDR2 YFSETQ. Trimming cost V 5 bases and J 4 bases, with 12 bases left between them. This CDR3 has 13 amino acids. The CDR3 nucleotides read TGCGCCAGCAGTCTTGGCGAATTCTATGGCTACACCTTC. Its translation: CASSLGEFYGYTF.

This clonotype was counted only a few times. This chain joins TRBV19 and TRBJ2-7; 7 nucleotides align to TRBD1. CDR3 length: 16 residues. V was clipped by 2 bases and J by 2 bases; unmatched bases: 9. Per germline, CDR1 LNHDA and CDR2 SQIVND (reference sequence). In DNA form, the CDR3 reads TGTGCCAGTAGTATATCCCCGGGACAGCCGACCTACGAGCAGTACTTC. Translation gives CASSISPGQPTYEQYF.

This clonotype was counted a few times. The genes are TRBV30 and TRBJ2-5; D tentatively fits TRBD1 or TRBD2 (6 bases each). Germline V CDR1 and CDR2: GTSNPN, SVGIG (reference sequence). The CDR3 length is 13 residues. The V end was cut by 2 bases, the J end by 2 bases, with 9 bases between. CDR3 sequence (DNA): TGTGCCTGGAGTTGGGGGGCTCAAGAGACCCAGTACTTC. This codes for CAWSWGAQETQYF.

The chain couples TRBV9 to TRBJ2-3; 12 bases match TRBD2. The CDR3 is 17 residues long. The V and J ends lost 3 bases and 2 bases, in that order; junction bases with no gene match: 7. The germline V gene encodes CDR1 SGDLS and CDR2 YYNGEE. The CDR3 nucleotides are TGTGCCAGCAGCGCTAAGACTAGCGGGGGTGACACAGATACGCAGTATTTT. Its protein is CASSAKTSGGDTDTQYF. Combining the CDR3 with reference TRBV9 and TRBJ2-3 gives the whole variable domain DSGVTQTPKHLITATGQRVTLRCSPRSGDLSVYWYQQSLDQGLQFLIQYYNGEERAKGNILERFSAQQFPDLHSELNLSSLELGDSALYFCASSAKTSGGDTDTQYFGPGTRLTVL.

This clonotype was seen a handful of times. The chain is built from TRBV6-6 and TRBJ2-7; D possibly uses TRBD1 or TRBD2 (5 bases each). The CDR3 consists of 14 residues. Germline CDR1 MNHNY, CDR2 SVGAGI (reference sequence). The V end was cut by 2 bases, the J end by 10 bases, with 18 bases between. CDR3 in amino acids: CASSYTGTRDGQYF. The DNA of the CDR3 is TGTGCCAGCAGTTACACCGGGACGAGAGACGGCCAGTACTTC.

The CDR3 coding sequence is TGTGCCACCAGCGCGACCCGAACTCCCCTAGGCGAGCAGTACTTC. This translates into CATSATRTPLGEQYF. The rearrangement joins TRBV15 to TRBJ2-7; D is uncertain. Between the trimmed V and J ends, which lost 5 bases and 6 bases, there was a span of 20 bases. Germline V gene sequence: CDR1 LNHNV, CDR2 YYDKDF (reference sequence). This CDR3 contains 15 residues.

The chain couples TRBV29-1 to TRBJ2-6; D unclear. CDR3 size: 13 residues. V gave up 5 bases and J gave up 2 bases, with 7 bases separating them. Germline-derived CDR1 and CDR2 are SQVTM and ANQGSEA. This chain's CDR3 is CSVISPGANVLTF. The CDR3, as DNA: TGCAGCGTTATTAGCCCTGGGGCCAACGTCCTGACTTTC.

Ten or more counts support this clonotype. This chain connects TRBV11-3 to TRBJ1-2; possibly TRBD1 for D (6 bases). Trimming removed 8 bases from V and 4 bases from J, with 11 bases in between. Per germline, CDR1 SGHNT and CDR2 YENEEA. The CDR3 spans 12 residues. The CDR3 bases are TGTGCCAGCGGGGGCAGTGCCTATGGCTACACCTTC. This codes for CASGGSAYGYTF.

This chain links TRBV6-5 with TRBJ1-2, with D possibly being TRBD1 (5 bases). This CDR3 spans 12 amino acids. Trimming stripped 0 bases from V and 8 bases from J, with 7 bases between. Per germline, CDR1 MNHEY and CDR2 SVGAGI. This chain's CDR3 is CASSYSQGGYTF. In DNA, the CDR3 is TGTGCCAGCAGTTACTCCCAGGGCGGCTACACCTTC.

In this sample, this clonotype turned up a few times. The chain has TRBV20-1 and TRBJ2-7; D remains unclear. Germline CDR1 reads DFQATT; CDR2 reads SNEGSKA (reference sequence). V dropped 3 bases and J dropped 2 bases, with 8 bases sitting between them. The CDR3 has 12 residues. In nucleotides, the CDR3 is TGCAGTGCTAGCAAGGAAACCTACGAGCAGTACTTC. Amino acid sequence: CSASKETYEQYF.

This clonotype appeared a single time. The rearrangement links TRBV18 to TRBJ2-7; D not certain. Between the trimmed V and J ends, which lost 3 bases and 2 bases, there was a span of 8 bases. The CDR3 covers 13 residues. CDR1 is KGHSH and CDR2 is LQKENI in the germline V gene. Here the CDR3 reads CASSPDGTYEQYF. The CDR3 nucleotides read TGTGCCAGCTCACCCGACGGAACCTACGAGCAGTACTTC.

This sequence joins TRBV2 and TRBJ2-7; TRBD1 or TRBD2 may be the D gene (5 bases each). The V end was cut by 0 bases, the J end by 6 bases, with 18 bases between. This CDR3 contains 16 residues. The V gene's germline CDR1 is SNHLY and CDR2 FYNNEI. The DNA for the CDR3 is TGTGCCAGCAGTGAAGCCCCTTCGGCGATGGGGGTCGAGCAGTACTTC. Its translation is CASSEAPSAMGVEQYF.

V usage is TRBV9 and J usage is TRBJ1-2; possible D gene TRBD1, 6 bases. This CDR3 has 16 amino acids. V was shortened by 0 bases and J by 3 bases, with 15 bases between the two germline ends. Germline lookup yields CDR1 SGDLS and CDR2 YYNGEE. CDR3 coding DNA: TGTGCCAGCAGCGTAGATTCGCAGGGGCTCGACTATGGCTACACCTTC. Protein: CASSVDSQGLDYGYTF.

This clonotype showed up many times. CDR3 coding DNA: TGTGCCAGCAGCTTAGGGCAGGGGGGGTCCCAAGAGACCCAGTACTTC. This codes for CASSLGQGGSQETQYF. The chain couples TRBV7-2 to TRBJ2-5; D tentatively fits TRBD1 or TRBD2 (7 bases each). CDR1 and CDR2 (germline): SGHTA, FQGNSA. The CDR3 runs 16 residues. Trimming stripped 1 base from V and 1 base from J, with 13 bases between.

Only a few counts were recorded for this clonotype. CDR3 bases: TGTGCCAGCAGCTTGGGGGACAGTAGATACGAGCAGTACTTC. Its protein product is CASSLGDSRYEQYF. This chain links TRBV5-8 with TRBJ2-7; 7 bases line up with TRBD1. The junction had 4 bases not matched to a gene; V was cut back by 0 bases and J by 4 bases. The CDR3 consists of 14 residues. Germline values: CDR1 SGHTS, CDR2 YDEGEE.

This clonotype has more than one count but fewer than ten. The rearrangement links TRBV12-3 or TRBV12-4 to TRBJ2-7; D gene uncertain. CDR3 length equals 12 residues. Trimming pared 5 bases from V and 4 bases from J, leaving 9 bases between. In DNA, the CDR3 is TGTGCCAGCAGTGTCGGGTTGTACGAGCAGTACTTC. Amino acids: CASSVGLYEQYF.

This CDR3 is CSVDRLAGVDRTSYNEQFF. The CDR3 DNA follows: TGCAGCGTTGATAGACTAGCGGGGGTAGACCGAACCTCCTACAATGAGCAGTTCTTC. The chain carries TRBV29-1 and TRBJ2-1; 12 nucleotides align to TRBD2. V lost 3 bases to trimming and J lost 0 bases; unmatched junction nucleotides: 12. Germline CDR1 reads SQVTM; CDR2 reads ANQGSEA. The CDR3 is made up of 19 amino acids.

This clonotype was seen only a few times. The chain has TRBV6-6 and TRBJ2-2; no firm D call. Between the trimmed V and J ends, which lost 3 bases and 0 bases, there was a span of 5 bases. This CDR3 contains 14 residues. Germline V lookup: CDR1 MNHNY, CDR2 SVGAGI (reference sequence). The CDR3 DNA reads TGTGCCAGCAGTTATCCTACGAACACCGGGGAGCTGTTTTTT. This translates into CASSYPTNTGELFF.

This clonotype was counted a few times. The J gene is TRBJ2-1, the V gene TRBV27; 7 nucleotides match TRBD2. Trimming at V came to 5 bases and at J to 4 bases, leaving 11 bases not matched to a gene. This CDR3 has 16 amino acids. Germline V gene lookup returns CDR1 MNHEY and CDR2 SMNVEV (reference sequence). In DNA, the CDR3 is TGTGCCAGCAGTCCCGGGGGTAGCGGGCGTTACAATGAGCAGTTCTTC. The encoded protein is CASSPGGSGRYNEQFF.

This clonotype appeared a few times. The genes are TRBV29-1 and TRBJ2-7; D remains unclear. This CDR3 spans 11 amino acids. The germline gives CDR1 SQVTM, CDR2 ANQGSEA. V was cut by 5 bases and J by 0 bases, with 5 bases left in between. The CDR3 coding sequence is TGCAGCGTTCTGGTCTCCTACGAGCAGTACTTC. Translated, it gives CSVLVSYEQYF.

The chain carries TRBV11-1 and TRBJ2-1; TRBD2 aligns across 11 bases. This CDR3 has 16 residues. The germline V gene has CDR1 SGHAT and CDR2 FQDESV (reference sequence). V trimming: 3 bases; J trimming: 1 base; junction bases outside the gene matches: 2. The CDR3 spells CASSFWTSGSYNEQFF. CDR3 DNA sequence: TGTGCCAGCAGCTTTTGGACTAGCGGGTCCTACAATGAGCAGTTCTTC.

This clonotype has a handful of counts. This chain uses TRBV29-1 with TRBJ2-7, with D uncertain. Per germline, CDR1 SQVTM and CDR2 ANQGSEA. The CDR3 has 12 amino acids. Trimming shortened V by 3 bases and J by 0 bases, and 6 bases separated the two germline ends. This CDR3 reads CSVELSSYEQYF. The CDR3 coding sequence is TGCAGCGTTGAGCTGAGCTCCTACGAGCAGTACTTC.

This clonotype has only a few counts. The chain couples TRBV12-3 or TRBV12-4 to TRBJ2-1; no clear D. The V and J ends lost 3 bases and 9 bases respectively, with 12 bases between them. This CDR3 spans 13 amino acids. The CDR3 region is CASSFVGISEQFF. The CDR3 DNA reads TGTGCCAGCAGTTTTGTAGGAATCAGTGAGCAGTTCTTC.